This paragraph covers one T cell receptor (beta chain) sequence. Its antigen is not yet known. Base qualities are not recorded, but no much larger clone differs from it by a single base. The source of the sample is a study of blood T cell repertoires in COVID-19 (dated by TCRdb to the early 2020s). Regarding the study in general: The collaborator samples originated in the United States, Italy and Spain and spanned the acute and convalescent phases of COVID-19. The material from the prospective study consisted of cDNA or gDNA derived from T cells, B-cell-depleted T cells, or PBMCs. Sample metadata almost always included a de-identified subject ID, COVID-19 status, age in years and sex. The dataset comprised deeply sampled blood TCRbeta repertoires from subjects exposed to, actively infected with, or recovered from COVID-19. Where HLA class I and class II types were available, the types were taken from metadata supplied by the sample provider, not from assay-based typing. The repertoires were made available in a free public database intended to serve as a resource for research on the immune response to SARS-CoV-2. The samples were drawn from two sources: the first 160 participants of the ongoing ImmuneRACE study, and 1,254 subjects contributed by 6 global collaborators. Overall study outcomes, separate from this receptor: Clinical and demographic metadata were provided uncurated, with the amount varying by source and participant.

CDR1 KGHDR and CDR2 SFDVKD were looked up in the germline V gene. From its cysteine to its phenylalanine, the CDR3 spans 19 amino acids. Only the CDR3 DNA is retained, 57 bases long and in frame from the first base. V has 4 bases trimmed and J has 0 bases trimmed; junction bases matching no gene number 10. The immunoSEQ Assay, a bias-controlled multiplex PCR, was used to amplify TCRbeta CDR3 regions from genomic DNA. Under the source paper's analysis protocol: The number of nucleated cells in each sample was estimated by amplification of reference gene primers within the assay. To quantify the absolute abundance of each unique TCRbeta CDR3 rearrangement, sequence reads were collapsed and filtered. For each sample, productive Simpson clonality was calculated as the square root of Simpson's diversity index over productive rearrangements. The clones in this table, taken by TCRdb from immuneACCESS, are in-frame only. Not every clone is retained; where verified, under half of the shortfall comes from an unresolved V gene, and the cause of the rest is unknown. The V and J calls and the clone size are those of that table, but D and trimming were determined from the DNA. The sample contains around 250,000 clones, roughly four fifths of them found a single time. The ten largest make up roughly 2% of the sample.

Another Seattle source contributed samples from volunteer blood donors who had recovered from COVID-19. Collaborating institutions collected whole blood in K2EDTA tubes following their own protocols. For TCRbeta analysis, collaborator samples were shipped as frozen whole blood, as isolated PBMCs, or as DNA extracted from either sample type. This receptor was taken from a man aged 30-40 years who had recovered from COVID-19. The sequence joins TRBV24-1 to TRBJ1-5; 11 bases in between match TRBD1. The source material was peripheral blood. The base sequence is TGTGCCACCAGTGACCGAGAGGGGACAGGGGGTTTTAGCAATCAGCCCCAGCATTTT. Its protein reads: CATSDREGTGGFSNQPQHF.